The clone carrying this T cell receptor beta chain was detected a few times. The method was immunoSEQ multiplex PCR; TCRdb's version includes in-frame clones alone and lacks a portion of them. Counted here are 150,000 to 200,000 clones, nearly 90% occurring once; the ten biggest clones make up about 1.4%. This sample is part of a study of control samples from healthy donors and cancer patients. V lost 2 bases and J 7 bases, leaving 17 bases between the germline ends. The CDR3 extends over 15 amino acids. The germline V gene encodes CDR1 SGHTA and CDR2 FQGNSA. J is TRBJ2-5 and V is TRBV7-2; the D gene is possibly TRBD1 (5 bases). Sequenced sample: blood. This receptor was obtained from a woman aged 45-60 years in good health. In nucleotides, the CDR3 is TGTGCCAGCAGCTTAACGCAGGGTCATGTGGGGACCCAGTACTTC. This sequence encodes CASSLTQGHVGTQYF. Filled out from reference TRBV7-2 and TRBJ2-5, the complete variable domain reads GAGVSQSPSNKVTEKGKDVELRCDPISGHTALYWYRQSLGQGLEFLIYFQGNSAPDKSGLPSDRFSAERTGGSVSTLTIQRTQQEDSAVYLCASSLTQGHVGTQYFGPGTRLLVL.